This T cell receptor (beta chain) was retrieved from a study of a mutant IDH1 vaccine in newly diagnosed glioma. As for the study in general: Beginning 4-6 weeks after radiotherapy alone, or with temozolomide cycles, vaccination took place.

The V end was cut by 6 bases, the J end by 3 bases, with 14 bases between. Germline CDR1 reads SGDLS; CDR2 reads YYNGEE. The CDR3 loop spans 14 amino acids. Sample time point: week 5, during vaccination. In every dose of vaccine, 300 ug of mutant IDH1 20-mer peptide was given alongside topical imiquimod. In regard to this clone: Its antigen is as yet unknown.

Assay used: immunoSEQ multiplex PCR; TCRdb lists only in-frame clones, some missing. The table shows tens of thousands of clones, with roughly three quarters occurring only once. The origin of this receptor is a man aged 40-49 years with glioma. Some clones in this sample may be carry-over from other donors' samples. Sequenced material: PBMCs, taken from a glioma patient whose treatment included an IDH1 peptide vaccine. This sequence joins TRBV9 and TRBJ2-3; D is possibly TRBD2 (6 bases). This CDR3 reads CASTSYSGTDTQYF. CDR3 nucleotides: TGTGCCAGCACCTCGTACAGCGGGACAGATACGCAGTATTTT.